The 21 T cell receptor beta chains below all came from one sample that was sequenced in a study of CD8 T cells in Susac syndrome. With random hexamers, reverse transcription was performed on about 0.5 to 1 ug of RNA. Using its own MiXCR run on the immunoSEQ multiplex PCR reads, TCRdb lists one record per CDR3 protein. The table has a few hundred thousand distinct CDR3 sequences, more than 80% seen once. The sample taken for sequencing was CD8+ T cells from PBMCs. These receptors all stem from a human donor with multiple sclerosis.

The CDR3: CASSLATGLGFLEQYF. Here the CDR3 DNA reads TGCGCCAGCAGCTTGGCCACTGGGCTTGGATTCCTCGAGCAGTACTTC. This chain connects TRBV5-1 to TRBJ2-7; D is ambiguous. The CDR3 sequence is 16 residues long. Trimming took off 0 bases at V and 6 bases at J, with 19 bases between the two ends. Germline V gene sequence: CDR1 SGHRS, CDR2 YFSETQ.

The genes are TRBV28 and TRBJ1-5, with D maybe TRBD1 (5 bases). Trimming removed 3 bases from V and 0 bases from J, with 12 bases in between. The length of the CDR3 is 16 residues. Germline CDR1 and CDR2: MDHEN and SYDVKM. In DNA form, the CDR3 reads TGTGCCAGCAGTTTTGTTCAGGGTAATAGCAATCAGCCCCAGCATTTT. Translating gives CASSFVQGNSNQPQHF. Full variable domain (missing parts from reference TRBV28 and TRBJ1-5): DVKVTQSSRYLVKRTGEKVFLECVQDMDHENMFWYRQDPGLGLRLIYFSYDVKMKEKGDIPEGYSVSREKKERFSLILESASTNQTSMYLCASSFVQGNSNQPQHFGDGTRLSIL.

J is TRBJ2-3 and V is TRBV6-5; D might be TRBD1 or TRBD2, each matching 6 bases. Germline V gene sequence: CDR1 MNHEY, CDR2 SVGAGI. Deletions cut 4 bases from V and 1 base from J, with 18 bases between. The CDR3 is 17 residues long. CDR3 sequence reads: CASSSALWGARTDTQYF. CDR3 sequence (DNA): TGTGCCAGCAGTTCCGCGCTGTGGGGGGCACGCACAGATACGCAGTATTTT.

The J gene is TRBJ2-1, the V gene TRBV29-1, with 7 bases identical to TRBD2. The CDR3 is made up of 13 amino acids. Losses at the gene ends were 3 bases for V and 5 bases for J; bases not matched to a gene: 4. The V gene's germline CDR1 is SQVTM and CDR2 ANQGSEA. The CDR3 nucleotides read TGCAGCGTTGAGGGAGGGGATGACAATGAGCAGTTCTTC. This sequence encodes CSVEGGDDNEQFF.

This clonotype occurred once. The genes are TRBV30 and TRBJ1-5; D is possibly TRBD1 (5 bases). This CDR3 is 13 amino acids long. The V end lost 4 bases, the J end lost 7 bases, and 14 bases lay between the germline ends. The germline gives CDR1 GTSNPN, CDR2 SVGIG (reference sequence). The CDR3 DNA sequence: TGTGCCTGGACCCCCGGGGGGGGACAGCCCCAGCATTTT. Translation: CAWTPGGGQPQHF. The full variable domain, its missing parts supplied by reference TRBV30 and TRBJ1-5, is SQTIHQWPATLVQPVGSPLSLECTVEGTSNPNLYWYRQAAGRGLQLLFYSVGIGQISSEVPQNLSASRPQDRQFILSSKKLLLSDSGFYLCAWTPGGGQPQHFGDGTRLSIL.

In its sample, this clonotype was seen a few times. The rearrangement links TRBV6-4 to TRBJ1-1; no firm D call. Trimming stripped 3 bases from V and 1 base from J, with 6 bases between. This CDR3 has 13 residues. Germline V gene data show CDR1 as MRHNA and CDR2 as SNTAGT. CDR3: CASSEWPNTEAFF. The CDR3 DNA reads TGTGCCAGCAGTGAGTGGCCGAACACTGAAGCTTTCTTT.

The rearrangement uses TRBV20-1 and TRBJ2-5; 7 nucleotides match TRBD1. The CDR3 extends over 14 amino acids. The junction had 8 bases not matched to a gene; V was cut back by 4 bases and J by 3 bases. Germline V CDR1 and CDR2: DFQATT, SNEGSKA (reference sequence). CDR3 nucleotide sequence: TGCAGTGCTACCGACAGGGTGGCGGAAGAGACCCAGTACTTC. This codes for CSATDRVAEETQYF.

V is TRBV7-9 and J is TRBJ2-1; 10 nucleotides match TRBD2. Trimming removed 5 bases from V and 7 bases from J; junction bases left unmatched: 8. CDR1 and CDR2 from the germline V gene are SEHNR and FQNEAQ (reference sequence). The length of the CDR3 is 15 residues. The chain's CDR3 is CASSPGGSGRNEQFF. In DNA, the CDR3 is TGTGCCAGCAGCCCGGGTGGTAGCGGGAGGAATGAGCAGTTCTTC. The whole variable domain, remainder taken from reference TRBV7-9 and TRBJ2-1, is DTGVSQNPRHKITKRGQNVTFRCDPISEHNRLYWYRQTLGQGPEFLTYFQNEAQLEKSRLLSDRFSAERPKGSFSTLEIQRTEQGDSAMYLCASSPGGSGRNEQFFGPGTRLTVL.

This chain's CDR3 is CSARESYNSPLHF. The CDR3 bases are TGCAGTGCTAGAGAGTCCTATAATTCACCCCTCCACTTT. The rearrangement links TRBV20-1 to TRBJ1-6; D gene ambiguous. In germline, CDR1 is DFQATT, CDR2 SNEGSKA (reference sequence). This CDR3 contains 13 residues. Trimming removed 0 bases from V and 1 base from J, with 1 base in between.

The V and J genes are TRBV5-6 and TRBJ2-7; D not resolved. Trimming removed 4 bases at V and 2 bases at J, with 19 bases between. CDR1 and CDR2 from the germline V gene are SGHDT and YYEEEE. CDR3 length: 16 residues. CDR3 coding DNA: TGTGCCAGCAGCCCCCCTCCGGGCAGAGGAACCTACGAGCAGTACTTC. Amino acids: CASSPPPGRGTYEQYF.

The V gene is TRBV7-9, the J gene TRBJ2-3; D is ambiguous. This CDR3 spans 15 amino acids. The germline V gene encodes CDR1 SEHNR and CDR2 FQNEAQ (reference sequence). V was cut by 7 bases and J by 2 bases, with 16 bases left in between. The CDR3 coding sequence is TGTGCCAGCACCCTAAGCGAGAGCAACACAGATACGCAGTATTTT. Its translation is CASTLSESNTDTQYF.

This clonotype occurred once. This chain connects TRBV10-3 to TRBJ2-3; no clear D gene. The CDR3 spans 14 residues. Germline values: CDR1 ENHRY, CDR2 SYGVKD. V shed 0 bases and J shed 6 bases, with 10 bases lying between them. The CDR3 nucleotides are TGTGCCATCAGTGAGTCGATGGTTGGGGATACGCAGTATTTT. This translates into CAISESMVGDTQYF.

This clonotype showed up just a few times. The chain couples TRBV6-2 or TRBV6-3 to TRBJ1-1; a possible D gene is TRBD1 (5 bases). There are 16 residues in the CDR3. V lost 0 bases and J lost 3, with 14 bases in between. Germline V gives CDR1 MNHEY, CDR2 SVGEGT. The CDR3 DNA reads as TGTGCCAGCAGTTACTCAACGGGCGAAGGGGACACTGAAGCTTTCTTT. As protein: CASSYSTGEGDTEAFF.

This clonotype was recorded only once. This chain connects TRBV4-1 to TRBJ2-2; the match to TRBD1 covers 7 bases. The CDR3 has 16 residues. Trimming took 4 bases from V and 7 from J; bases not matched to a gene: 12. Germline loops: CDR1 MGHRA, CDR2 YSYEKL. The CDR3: CASSRQATGNFGELFF. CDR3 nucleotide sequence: TGCGCCAGCAGCCGACAGGCGACAGGGAATTTCGGGGAGCTGTTTTTT.

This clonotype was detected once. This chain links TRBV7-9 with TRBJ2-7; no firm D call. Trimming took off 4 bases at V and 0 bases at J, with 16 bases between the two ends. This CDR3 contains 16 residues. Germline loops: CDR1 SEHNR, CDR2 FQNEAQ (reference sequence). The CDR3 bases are TGTGCCAGCAGCTCGCGGCAGACATTGAGCTCCTACGAGCAGTACTTC. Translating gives CASSSRQTLSSYEQYF.

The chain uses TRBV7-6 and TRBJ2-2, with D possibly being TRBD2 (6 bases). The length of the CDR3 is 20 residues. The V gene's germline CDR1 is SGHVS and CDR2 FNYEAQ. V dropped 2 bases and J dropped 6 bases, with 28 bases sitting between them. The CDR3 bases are TGTGCCAGCAGCTTAATTCCGGGCAATACCGGGACTCCCTCATCCGGGGAGCTGTTTTTT. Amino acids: CASSLIPGNTGTPSSGELFF. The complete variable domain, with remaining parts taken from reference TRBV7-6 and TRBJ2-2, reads GAGVSQSPRYKVTKRGQDVALRCDPISGHVSLYWYRQALGQGPEFLTYFNYEAQQDKSGLPNDRFSAERPEGSISTLTIQRTEQRDSAMYRCASSLIPGNTGTPSSGELFFGEGSRLTVL.

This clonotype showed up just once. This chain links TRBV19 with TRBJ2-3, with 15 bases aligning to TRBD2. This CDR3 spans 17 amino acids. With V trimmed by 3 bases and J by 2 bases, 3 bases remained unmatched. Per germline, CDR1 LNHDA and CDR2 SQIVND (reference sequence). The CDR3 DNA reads TGTGCCAGTAGTATCGGACTAGCGGGAGGGTTCACAGATACGCAGTATTTT. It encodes CASSIGLAGGFTDTQYF. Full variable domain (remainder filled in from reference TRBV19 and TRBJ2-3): DGGITQSPKYLFRKEGQNVTLSCEQNLNHDAMYWYRQDPGQGLRLIYYSQIVNDFQKGDIAEGYSVSREKKESFPLTVTSAQKNPTAFYLCASSIGLAGGFTDTQYFGPGTRLTVL.

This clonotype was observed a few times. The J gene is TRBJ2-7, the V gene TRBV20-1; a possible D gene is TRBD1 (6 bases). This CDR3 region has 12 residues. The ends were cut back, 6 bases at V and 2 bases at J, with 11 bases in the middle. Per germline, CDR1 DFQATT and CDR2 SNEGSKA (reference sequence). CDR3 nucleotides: TGCAGTGCACGGACAGAAACCTACGAGCAGTACTTC. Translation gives CSARTETYEQYF.

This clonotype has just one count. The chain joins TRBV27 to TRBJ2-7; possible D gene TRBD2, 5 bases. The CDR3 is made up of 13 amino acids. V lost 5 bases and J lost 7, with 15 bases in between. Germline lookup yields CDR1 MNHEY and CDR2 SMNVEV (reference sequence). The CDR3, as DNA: TGTGCCAGCAGTCCGAATACGGGGTGGGAGCAGTACTTC. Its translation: CASSPNTGWEQYF.

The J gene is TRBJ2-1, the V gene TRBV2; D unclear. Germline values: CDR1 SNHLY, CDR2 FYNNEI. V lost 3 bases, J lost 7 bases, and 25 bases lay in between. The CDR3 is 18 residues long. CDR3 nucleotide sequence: TGTGCCAGCAGTGAGGTCCCCGTGAACTTCCAGAGACGTAATGAGCAGTTCTTC. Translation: CASSEVPVNFQRRNEQFF.

The chain's CDR3 is CASSYSAGGFLNEQFF. The CDR3 region has the DNA TGTGCCAGCAGTTACTCTGCGGGGGGCTTTTTGAATGAGCAGTTCTTC. The J gene is TRBJ2-1, the V gene TRBV6-5; 8 bases align to TRBD2. Looked up from germline, CDR1 is MNHEY and CDR2 is SVGAGI. The CDR3 runs 16 residues. V lost 0 bases and J lost 7; bases outside the gene matches: 8.